This T cell receptor (beta chain) is from a study of post-analysis software for immune sequencing data. About the study: Relapsing-remitting, secondary progressive and progressive-relapsing forms of multiple sclerosis all featured among disease courses. The study's findings and limits: In patients, about 5 TRBV segments were more frequent than in controls, with TRBV5-6, TRBV5-1 and TRBV20-1 among them. Co-batched samples clustered tightly together by F measure.

Concerning this clonotype: What it binds is not known.

Sequencing libraries made from TCR beta cDNA carried unique molecular identifiers. Input of roughly 1 to 11 million T cells yielded 450,000 to 550,000 cDNA molecules. TCRdb re-analysed the PCR reads in MiXCR, keeping a single row per CDR3 protein. The profile shows fewer than 850,000 distinct CDR3 sequences, 25% to 30% of them singletons. Trimming took 7 bases from V and 10 from J, leaving 26 bases between them. The CDR3 spans 15 residues. Germline V gene lookup returns CDR1 MDHEN and CDR2 SYDVKM. Sequenced: blood. This chain connects TRBV28 to TRBJ2-7; D is possibly TRBD1 (5 bases). The clonotype originates from a girl aged 10 to 17 with multiple sclerosis. CDR3 DNA sequence: TGTGCCAGCATCGACCCGAGCCAGGGCGCCTTGGCCCAGTACTTC. This translates into CASIDPSQGALAQYF.